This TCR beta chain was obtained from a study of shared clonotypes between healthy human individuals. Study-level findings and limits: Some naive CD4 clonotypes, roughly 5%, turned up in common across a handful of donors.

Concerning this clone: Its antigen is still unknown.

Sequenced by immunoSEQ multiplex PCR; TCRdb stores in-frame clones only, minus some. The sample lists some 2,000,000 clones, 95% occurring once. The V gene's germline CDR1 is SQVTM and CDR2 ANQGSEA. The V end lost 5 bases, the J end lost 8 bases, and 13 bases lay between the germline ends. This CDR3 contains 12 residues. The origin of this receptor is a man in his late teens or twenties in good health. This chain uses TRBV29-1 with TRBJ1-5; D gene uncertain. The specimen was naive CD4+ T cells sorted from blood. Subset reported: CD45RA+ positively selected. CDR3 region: CSVRPPREPQHF. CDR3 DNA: TGCAGCGTTAGACCCCCTAGGGAGCCCCAGCATTTT.